This T cell receptor (beta chain) was sequenced during a study of blood T cell repertoires in COVID-19. Study context: Samples taken during acute and convalescent COVID-19 were collected in the United States, Italy and Spain. PBMCs, B-cell-depleted T cells, or T cells provided the cDNA or gDNA that made up the material.

All enrollees were roughly 18 to 89 years old and from 24 US areas. In the source study's methods: From reference gene primer amplification, estimates of nucleated cell counts were derived. The data were produced by immunoSEQ multiplex PCR, yet TCRdb's version contains in-frame clones alone and is incomplete. V, J and clone size were drawn from that table, and D and trimming were deduced from the DNA. The sample lists roughly 200,000 clones, approximately 83% occurring once. A word on this clone: Other DNA sequences in this specimen translate into the identical CDR3.

This CDR3 is built from 14 residues. Germline lookup yields CDR1 MDHEN and CDR2 SYDVKM. Losses at the gene ends were 2 bases for V and 5 bases for J; bases not matched to a gene: 4. The chain carries TRBV28 and TRBJ2-7; 9 positions agree with TRBD1. This receptor was taken from a woman between 40 and 55 years old with acute COVID-19. The sample was PBMCs or T cells enriched from blood (not recorded which). The CDR3 reads CASSLPGQGHEQYF. In DNA form, the CDR3 reads TGTGCCAGCAGTTTACCGGGACAGGGTCACGAGCAGTACTTC.